The rows below give T cell receptor beta chains drawn from one sample of a study of graft-versus-host responses after intestinal transplantation. Clones were read by immunoSEQ multiplex PCR, and TCRdb kept only the in-frame ones, dropping some. The table includes 25,000 to 30,000 clones, about three quarters detected once. The specimen comprised ileum tissue, sampled 98 days after intestinal transplantation. The receptors originated from a human patient who received an intestinal transplant, so some T cells may come from the graft donor. Each CDR3 is given with its conserved first and last residue. Fields, in order: clone size, J gene, V gene, D gene, CDR3 DNA, CDR3 protein. D genes are given only for firm matches. For some rows the clone size is stated as once, few or many, or as a class when expanded; others skip it.

. | TRBJ2-1 | TRBV19 | TRBD2 | TGTGCCAGTAGCGGGGGGGCCTTAGTGGATAATGAGCAGTTCTTC | CASSGGALVDNEQFF
once | TRBJ1-1 | TRBV5-1 | . | TGCGCCAGCAGCTTGAGTGAAGGAGTTTTGACTGAAGCTTTCTTT | CASSLSEGVLTEAFF
. | TRBJ1-3 | TRBV7-2 | . | TGTGCCAGCAGCTTAGACCTGGGGAGAGGTGGAAACACCATATATTTT | CASSLDLGRGGNTIYF
. | TRBJ2-3 | TRBV19 | TRBD1 | TGTGCCAGTAGTCCTGGGGCAGGGGGCAAGGGTCCAACAGATACGCAGTATTTT | CASSPGAGGKGPTDTQYF
. | TRBJ1-2 | TRBV30 | . | TGTGCCTGGGGACTGGACTATGGCTACACCTTC | CAWGLDYGYTF
. | TRBJ2-7 | TRBV11-3 | . | TGTGCCAGCAGCCCTAAGCCGGGACTCAACTACGAGCAGTACTTC | CASSPKPGLNYEQYF
. | TRBJ2-7 | TRBV30 | TRBD2 | TGTGCCCGGGGGGGGAGTAACTACGAGCAGTACTTC | CARGGSNYEQYF
. | TRBJ2-1 | TRBV6-5 | . | TGTGCCAGCAGTTACTCGCGGGTCCTCAATGAGCAGTTCTTC | CASSYSRVLNEQFF
. | TRBJ2-1 | TRBV15 | TRBD1 | TGTGCCACCAGCAAGACAGGGAAATACGATGAGCAGTTCTTC | CATSKTGKYDEQFF
few | TRBJ2-7 | TRBV27 | . | TGTGCCAGCAGTTTATCTCGGGATACCTACGAGCAGTACTTC | CASSLSRDTYEQYF
few | TRBJ2-3 | TRBV9 | TRBD2 | TGTGCCAGCAGCCCTAGCGGGGGCACAGATACGCAGTATTTT | CASSPSGGTDTQYF